The entry below describes one T cell receptor (beta chain). Its antigen is currently unknown. A multiplex PCR was run with 60 Vbeta primers and 13 Jbeta primers. The protocol was immunoSEQ multiplex PCR, while the TCRdb copy is restricted to in-frame clones and leaves out a portion. The sample lists 150,000 to 200,000 clones, about 73% seen once, with about 13% in the top ten. Donors counted as nominally healthy when sampled, yet unrecorded immune exposures were likely. These data belong to a study of cytomegalovirus exposure and HLA in healthy donors. The CDR3 extends over 13 amino acids. Study findings and constraints: In an earlier analysis, productive rearrangement rates for most beta V segments clustered near 90% or 30%. The study had only CMV serostatus as immune exposure information. Later analysis placed DRB1 highest and HLA-C lowest in TCR association rates, which differed by HLA locus.

What was sequenced was PBMCs. This receptor was obtained from a woman in her fifties or sixties in good health and CMV-seropositive. The V and J genes are TRBV21-1 and TRBJ1-1; TRBD1 is taken as the D call from the table, unchecked against the DNA. TRBV21-1 is a recognized pseudogene. The CDR3 loop is CASSWDRDAEAFF. The CDR3 DNA sequence: TGTGCCAGCAGCTGGGACAGGGACGCTGAAGCTTTCTTT.